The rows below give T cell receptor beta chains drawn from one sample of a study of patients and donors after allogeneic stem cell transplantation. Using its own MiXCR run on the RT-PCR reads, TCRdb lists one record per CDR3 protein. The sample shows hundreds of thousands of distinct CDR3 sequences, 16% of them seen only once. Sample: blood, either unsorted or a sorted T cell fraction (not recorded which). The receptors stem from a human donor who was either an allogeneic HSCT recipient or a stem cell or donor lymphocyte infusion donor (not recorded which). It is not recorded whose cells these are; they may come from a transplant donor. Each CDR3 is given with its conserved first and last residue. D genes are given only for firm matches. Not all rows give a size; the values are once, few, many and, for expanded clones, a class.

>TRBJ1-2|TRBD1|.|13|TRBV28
CASDAQGDYGYTF
TGTGCCAGCGACGCACAGGGGGACTATGGCTACACCTTC
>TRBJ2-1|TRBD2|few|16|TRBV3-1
CASSQENWGGYNEQFF
TGTGCCAGCAGCCAAGAGAATTGGGGGGGATACAATGAGCAGTTCTTC
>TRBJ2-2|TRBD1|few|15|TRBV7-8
CASSSGTVNTGELFF
TGTGCCAGCAGTTCCGGGACAGTTAACACCGGGGAGCTGTTTTTT
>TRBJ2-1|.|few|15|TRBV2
CASSEQGLRLIFPLF
TGTGCCAGCAGTGAACAGGGGCTTAGGTTAATCTTCCCCCTCTTC
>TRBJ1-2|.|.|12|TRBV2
CASSEQGDGYTF
TGTGCCAGCAGTGAACAGGGCGACGGCTACACCTTC
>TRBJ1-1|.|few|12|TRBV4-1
CASSAPLAEAFF
TGCGCCAGCTCGGCGCCCCTGGCTGAAGCTTTCTTT
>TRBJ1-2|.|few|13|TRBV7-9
CASSPPGLYGYTF
TGTGCCAGCAGCCCGCCGGGACTCTATGGCTACACCTTC
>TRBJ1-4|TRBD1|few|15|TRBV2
CAGSTGSWTNEKLFF
TGTGCCGGATCGACAGGGAGTTGGACTAATGAAAAACTGTTTTTT
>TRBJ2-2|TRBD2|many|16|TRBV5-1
CASRTGTTILAGELFF
TGCGCCAGCAGAACCGGGACTACGATTTTGGCCGGGGAGCTGTTTTTT
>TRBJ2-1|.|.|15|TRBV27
CASILRGSSYNEQFF
TGTGCCAGCATCCTCCGAGGGAGCTCCTACAATGAGCAGTTCTTC
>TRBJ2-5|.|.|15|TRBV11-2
CASSPLTGIRETQYF
TGTGCCAGCAGCCCCCTTACAGGGATCCGGGAGACCCAGTACTTC
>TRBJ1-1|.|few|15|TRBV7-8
CASSSRERLNPEAFF
TGTGCCAGCAGCAGCAGGGAGAGGTTAAATCCTGAAGCTTTCTTT
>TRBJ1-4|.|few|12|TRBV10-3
CAISATYGRLFF
TGTGCCATCAGCGCCACTTACGGACGACTGTTTTTT
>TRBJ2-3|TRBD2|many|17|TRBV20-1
CSAPHSGRRTSTDTQYF
TGCAGTGCTCCCCATAGCGGGAGGCGCACTAGCACAGATACGCAGTATTTT
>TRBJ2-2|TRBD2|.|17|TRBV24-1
CATSERRRGRITGELFF
TGTGCCACCAGTGAAAGGCGTCGCGGGAGAATAACCGGGGAGCTGTTTTTT
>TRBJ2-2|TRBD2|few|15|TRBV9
CASSPGEGLGGELFF
TGTGCCAGCAGCCCCGGGGAGGGGTTGGGAGGGGAGCTGTTTTTT
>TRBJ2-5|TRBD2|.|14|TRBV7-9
CASSEQAGLETQYF
TGTGCCAGCAGCGAACAAGCGGGATTGGAGACCCAGTACTTC
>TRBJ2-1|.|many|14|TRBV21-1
CASSKFDYLNEQFF
TGTGCCAGCAGCAAATTTGACTACCTCAATGAGCAGTTCTTC
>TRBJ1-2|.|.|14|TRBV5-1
CASSLGGGFRGYTF
TGCGCCAGCAGCCTTGGTGGGGGGTTCAGAGGCTACACCTTC
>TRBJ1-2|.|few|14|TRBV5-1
CASSSYVGIYGYTF
TGCGCCAGCAGCTCATATGTAGGGATTTATGGCTACACCTTC
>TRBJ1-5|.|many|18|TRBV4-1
CASSHRSRTQGVVQPQHF
TGCGCCAGCAGCCATAGATCTAGAACTCAAGGGGTGGTTCAGCCCCAGCATTTT
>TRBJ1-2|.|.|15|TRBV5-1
CASSLETTAPYGYTF
TGCGCCAGCAGCTTGGAGACGACGGCACCTTATGGCTACACCTTC
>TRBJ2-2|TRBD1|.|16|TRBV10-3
CAIKGPGQGYTGELFF
TGTGCCATCAAGGGACCGGGACAGGGCTACACCGGGGAGCTGTTTTTT
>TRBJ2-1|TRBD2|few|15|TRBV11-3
CASSLGYGGRNEQFF
TGTGCCAGCAGCTTAGGGTACGGCGGGAGGAATGAGCAGTTCTTC
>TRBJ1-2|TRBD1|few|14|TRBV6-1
CASSRTGLNYGYTF
TGTGCCAGCAGTCGGACAGGGCTAAACTATGGCTACACCTTC
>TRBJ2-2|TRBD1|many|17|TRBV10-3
CAISRPRTGVNTGELFF
TGTGCCATCAGCCGACCCCGGACAGGGGTGAACACCGGGGAGCTGTTTTTT
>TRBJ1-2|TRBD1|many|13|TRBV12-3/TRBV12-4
CASSLQGAHGYTF
TGTGCCAGCAGTTTACAGGGGGCTCATGGCTACACCTTC
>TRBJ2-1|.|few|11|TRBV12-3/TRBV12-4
CASSDNSEQFF
TGTGCCAGCAGTGACAACTCTGAGCAGTTCTTC
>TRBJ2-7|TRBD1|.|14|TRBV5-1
CASSLANRGYEQYF
TGCGCCAGCAGCTTGGCCAACAGGGGCTACGAGCAGTACTTC
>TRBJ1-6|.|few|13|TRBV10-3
CAISDWDNSPLHF
TGTGCCATCAGTGATTGGGACAATTCACCCCTCCACTTT
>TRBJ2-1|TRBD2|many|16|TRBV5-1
CASSSGLAGAHNEQFF
TGCGCCAGCAGCAGCGGACTAGCGGGAGCTCACAATGAGCAGTTCTTC
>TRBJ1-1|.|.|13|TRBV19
CASSTHPGVEAFF
TGTGCCAGTAGTACCCATCCAGGGGTTGAAGCTTTCTTT
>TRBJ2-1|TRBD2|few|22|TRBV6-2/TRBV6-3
CASSYSGVGASGPPGSYNEQFF
TGTGCCAGCAGTTACTCGGGGGTAGGGGCTAGCGGGCCCCCTGGGTCCTACAATGAGCAGTTCTTC
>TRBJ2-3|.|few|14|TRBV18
CASSPGSLEDTQYF
TGTGCCAGCTCACCAGGGTCCCTGGAGGATACGCAGTATTTT
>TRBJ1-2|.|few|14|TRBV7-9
CASSRLRDLYGYTF
TGTGCCAGCAGCCGTCTGCGGGATCTCTATGGCTACACCTTC
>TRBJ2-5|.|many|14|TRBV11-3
CASSFRGVQETQYF
TGTGCCAGCAGCTTTCGAGGCGTTCAAGAGACCCAGTACTTC
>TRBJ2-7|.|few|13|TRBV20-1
CSASNRDRNEQYF
TGCAGTGCATCCAACAGGGATAGGAACGAGCAGTACTTC
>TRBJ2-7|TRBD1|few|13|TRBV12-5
CASGLDPGTGQYF
TGTGCTAGTGGTTTGGACCCCGGGACAGGGCAGTACTTC
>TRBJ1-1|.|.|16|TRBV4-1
CASSQDHQGARRQAFF
TGCGCCAGCAGCCAAGATCATCAAGGCGCCAGGAGGCAAGCTTTCTTT
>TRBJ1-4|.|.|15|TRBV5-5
CASRSPGVSNEKLFF
TGTGCCAGCAGGTCTCCCGGGGTTTCTAATGAAAAACTGTTTTTT
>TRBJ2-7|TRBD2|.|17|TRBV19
CASSIRGNRDPGGEQYF
TGTGCCAGTAGTATTCGGGGGAACCGGGACCCGGGGGGCGAGCAGTACTTC
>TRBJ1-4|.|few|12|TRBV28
CASSRRNEKLFF
TGTGCCAGCAGTAGACGGAATGAAAAACTGTTTTTT
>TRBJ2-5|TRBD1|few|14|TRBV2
CASSRDSLQETQYF
TGTGCCAGCAGCCGGGACAGCCTCCAAGAGACCCAGTACTTC
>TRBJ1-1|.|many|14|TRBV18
CASSPLPLNTEAFF
TGTGCCAGCTCACCTCTCCCTCTGAACACTGAAGCTTTCTTT
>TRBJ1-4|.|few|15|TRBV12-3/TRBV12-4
CASSALAGLDEKLFF
TGTGCCAGCAGTGCCCTGGCGGGACTAGATGAAAAACTGTTTTTT
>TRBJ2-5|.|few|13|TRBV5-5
CASSRGPEETQYF
TGTGCCAGCAGCCGGGGACCTGAAGAGACCCAGTACTTC
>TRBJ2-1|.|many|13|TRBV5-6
CASSLRVNNEQFF
TGTGCCAGCAGCTTAAGGGTTAACAATGAGCAGTTCTTC
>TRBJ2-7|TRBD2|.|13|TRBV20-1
CSATWTSSYEQYF
TGCAGTGCTACCTGGACTAGCAGCTACGAGCAGTACTTC
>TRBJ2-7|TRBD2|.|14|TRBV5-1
CASSGSSGPYEQYF
TGCGCCAGCAGCGGATCTAGCGGGCCCTACGAGCAGTACTTC
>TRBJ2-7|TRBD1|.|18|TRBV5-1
CASSLDTQGRGQTYEQYF
TGCGCCAGCAGCTTGGATACTCAGGGCAGGGGGCAAACCTACGAGCAGTACTTC
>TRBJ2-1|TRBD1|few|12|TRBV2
CASSGQVNEQFF
TGTGCCAGCAGCGGACAGGTCAATGAGCAGTTCTTC
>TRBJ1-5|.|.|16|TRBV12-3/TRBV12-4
CASSSSGGKRGQPQHF
TGTGCCAGCAGTTCCTCGGGGGGCAAAAGAGGCCAGCCCCAGCATTTT
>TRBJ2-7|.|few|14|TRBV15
CATSRDIAGYEQYF
TGTGCCACCAGCAGAGATATTGCCGGCTACGAGCAGTACTTC
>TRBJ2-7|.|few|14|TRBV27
CASSFLYRGSEQYF
TGTGCCAGCAGTTTCCTGTATCGGGGCTCCGAGCAGTACTTC
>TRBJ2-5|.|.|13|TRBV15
CATSGGVQETQYF
TGTGCCACCAGCGGGGGTGTCCAAGAGACCCAGTACTTC